This T cell receptor beta chain originates from a study of cytomegalovirus exposure and HLA in healthy donors. Study observations and caveats: Sequencing likely caused a cluster of highly shared sequence variants. When analyzed later, a missense DCLRE1C variant was found to be linked to TCR beta V- and J-gene trimming.

Both 60 Vbeta primers and 13 Jbeta primers went into the PCR. Assay: immunoSEQ multiplex PCR; the TCRdb copy retains only in-frame clones and omits some. In the table there are under 200,000 clones, 68% of which are singletons. As concerns this clone: Its antigen is still unknown.

Germline CDR1 and CDR2: LNHDA and SQIVND (reference sequence). With 7 bases removed from V and 5 bases from J, the gap between germline ends came to 11 bases. CDR3 size: 12 residues. The TCR comes from a middle-aged man in good health and CMV-seronegative. V and J are TRBV19 and TRBJ1-2; D possibly corresponds to TRBD1 (5 bases). Sequencing was carried out using PBMCs. This CDR3 is CASTPDRYGYTF. The CDR3 DNA follows: TGTGCCAGTACCCCCGACAGATATGGCTACACCTTC.